The clone carrying this TCR beta chain has just a few counts. Its specificity is not known. The V end lost 4 bases, the J end lost 5 bases, and 9 bases lay between the germline ends. CDR1 is MNHNS and CDR2 is SASEGT in the germline V gene. This CDR3 is built from 13 residues. Separation of CD4+ and CD8+ cells was performed by positive magnetic bead selection, and purity was verified by flow cytometry. TCRdb's copy holds only in-frame clones and misses some; the assay was immunoSEQ multiplex PCR. The sample lists thousands of clones, roughly 80% occurring once. The entry originates in a study of somatic mutations in cytotoxic T cells in rheumatoid arthritis. Overall study findings and caveats: For rheumatoid arthritis patients, the slight TRBV07 underrepresentation lacked multiple-comparison adjustment. CD8+ T-cell clonality showed no significant difference between rheumatoid arthritis patients and age-matched healthy controls.

Sequencing was carried out using CD8+ T cells sorted from blood. This chain links TRBV6-1 with TRBJ1-5; D is uncertain. The receptor comes from a woman aged 45-59 years in good health. The CDR3 loop reads CASSADWDQPQHF. The CDR3 region has the DNA TGTGCCAGCAGTGCGGACTGGGATCAGCCCCAGCATTTT.